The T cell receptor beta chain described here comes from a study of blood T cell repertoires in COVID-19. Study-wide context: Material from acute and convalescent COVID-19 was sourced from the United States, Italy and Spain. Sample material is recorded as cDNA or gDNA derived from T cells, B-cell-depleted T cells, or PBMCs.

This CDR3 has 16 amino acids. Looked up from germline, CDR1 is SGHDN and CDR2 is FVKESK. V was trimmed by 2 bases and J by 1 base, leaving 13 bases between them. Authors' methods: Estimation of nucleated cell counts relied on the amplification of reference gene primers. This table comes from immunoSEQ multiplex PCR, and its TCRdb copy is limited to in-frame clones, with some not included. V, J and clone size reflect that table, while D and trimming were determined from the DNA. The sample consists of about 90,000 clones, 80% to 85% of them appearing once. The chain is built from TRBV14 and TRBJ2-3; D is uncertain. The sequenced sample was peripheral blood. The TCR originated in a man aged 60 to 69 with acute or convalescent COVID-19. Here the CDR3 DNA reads TGTGCCAGCAGCCAATTAAGCTTCTTTGGCACAGATACGCAGTATTTT. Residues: CASSQLSFFGTDTQYF.